The rows below give T cell receptor beta chains drawn from one sample of a study of T cell responses to AZD1222 COVID-19 vaccine. Measured with immunoSEQ multiplex PCR; TCRdb has only the in-frame clones, and not every one. Seen here are approximately 150,000 clones, roughly 92% observed once, and the top ten hold about a tenth. The sequenced sample was peripheral blood, obtained 28 days after the second AZD1222 dose. These receptors all come from an adult who received the AZD1222 COVID-19 vaccine. Both conserved end residues are part of each CDR3. A D gene is named only where the DNA matches it firmly. Size is omitted from some rows. Given values are once, few, many or a class for expanded clones.

CDR3 protein: CASRASGGGHGELFF
CDR3 DNA: TGTGCCAGCAGGGCCTCGGGAGGGGGCCACGGGGAGCTGTTTTTT
clone size: NA
V gene: TRBV2
J gene: TRBJ2-2
D gene: NA

CDR3 protein: CASRVGSYNEQFF
CDR3 DNA: TGTGCCAGCAGGGTAGGATCCTACAATGAGCAGTTCTTC
clone size: NA
V gene: TRBV5-6
J gene: TRBJ2-1
D gene: NA

CDR3 protein: CASSLDSQILEQYF
CDR3 DNA: TGTGCCAGCAGCTTAGATAGCCAGATTCTCGAGCAGTACTTC
clone size: NA
V gene: TRBV7-9
J gene: TRBJ2-7
D gene: NA

CDR3 protein: CASSWTRGGHETQYF
CDR3 DNA: TGTGCCAGCAGTTGGACGCGGGGGGGCCACGAGACCCAGTACTTC
clone size: NA
V gene: TRBV27
J gene: TRBJ2-5
D gene: TRBD2

CDR3 protein: CASSQVMGLAGVNSYEQYF
CDR3 DNA: TGCGCCAGCAGCCAAGTAATGGGACTAGCGGGAGTCAATTCCTACGAGCAGTACTTC
clone size: NA
V gene: TRBV4-1
J gene: TRBJ2-7
D gene: TRBD2

CDR3 protein: CASSNTGLGNTEAFF
CDR3 DNA: TGTGCCAGCAGTAATACCGGACTGGGGAACACTGAAGCTTTCTTT
clone size: NA
V gene: TRBV27
J gene: TRBJ1-1
D gene: NA

CDR3 protein: CASSYGLGGYEQYF
CDR3 DNA: TGTGCCAGCAGTTATGGGCTCGGGGGGTACGAGCAGTACTTC
clone size: NA
V gene: TRBV27
J gene: TRBJ2-7
D gene: TRBD2

CDR3 protein: CAITRTGVDNEQFF
CDR3 DNA: TGTGCCATCACCCGGACAGGGGTGGACAATGAGCAGTTCTTC
clone size: NA
V gene: TRBV10-3
J gene: TRBJ2-1
D gene: TRBD1

CDR3 protein: CASSVAFSSGGYNEQFF
CDR3 DNA: TGTGCCAGCAGCGTAGCGTTTTCTAGCGGGGGTTACAATGAGCAGTTCTTC
clone size: once
V gene: TRBV9
J gene: TRBJ2-1
D gene: TRBD2

CDR3 protein: CASSIGGRNQPQHF
CDR3 DNA: TGTGCCAGTAGTATCGGTGGCCGTAATCAGCCCCAGCATTTT
clone size: NA
V gene: TRBV19
J gene: TRBJ1-5
D gene: NA

CDR3 protein: CASSRGTGMDEQFF
CDR3 DNA: TGCGCCAGCAGCCGAGGAACAGGGATGGATGAGCAGTTCTTC
clone size: NA
V gene: TRBV4-3
J gene: TRBJ2-1
D gene: NA

CDR3 protein: CASSLATSGRAYEQYF
CDR3 DNA: TGTGCCAGCAGCTTAGCGACGAGCGGGAGGGCCTACGAGCAGTACTTC
clone size: few
V gene: TRBV7-8
J gene: TRBJ2-7
D gene: TRBD2

CDR3 protein: CASSDQGGYNTEAFF
CDR3 DNA: TGTGCCAGCAGCGACCAGGGAGGGTATAACACTGAAGCTTTCTTT
clone size: NA
V gene: TRBV9
J gene: TRBJ1-1
D gene: NA

CDR3 protein: CATKAQGRGTSYRTDTQYF
CDR3 DNA: TGTGCCACCAAGGCCCAGGGGCGCGGGACGAGTTATAGGACAGATACGCAGTATTTT
clone size: NA
V gene: TRBV19
J gene: TRBJ2-3
D gene: NA

CDR3 protein: CASSWDRVNTEAFF
CDR3 DNA: TGTGCCAGCAGTTGGGACAGGGTAAACACTGAAGCTTTCTTT
clone size: once
V gene: TRBV11-1
J gene: TRBJ1-1
D gene: TRBD1

CDR3 protein: CASSPLGDHLSSGNTIYF
CDR3 DNA: TGTGCCAGCTCACCATTGGGGGACCATTTAAGCTCTGGAAACACCATATATTTT
clone size: NA
V gene: TRBV18
J gene: TRBJ1-3
D gene: NA

CDR3 protein: CASSSQRTGSTEAFF
CDR3 DNA: TGTGCCAGCAGTTCCCAACGGACAGGGAGCACTGAAGCTTTCTTT
clone size: NA
V gene: TRBV28
J gene: TRBJ1-1
D gene: TRBD1

CDR3 protein: CASSPLRRGSSYNEQFF
CDR3 DNA: TGCGCCAGCAGCCCTCTTCGTAGGGGTAGCTCCTACAATGAGCAGTTCTTC
clone size: NA
V gene: TRBV4-1
J gene: TRBJ2-1
D gene: NA

CDR3 protein: CASSLGPIRTGGSGYTF
CDR3 DNA: TGTGCCAGCAGCTTAGGGCCCATTAGGACAGGCGGTAGTGGCTACACCTTC
clone size: NA
V gene: TRBV7-9
J gene: TRBJ1-2
D gene: TRBD1

CDR3 protein: CASSMDNRNTEAFF
CDR3 DNA: TGTGCCAGCAGCATGGACAACCGGAACACTGAAGCTTTCTTT
clone size: NA
V gene: TRBV4-2
J gene: TRBJ1-1
D gene: NA

CDR3 protein: CASSQYGRNTGELFF
CDR3 DNA: TGTGCCAGCAGTCAATACGGACGGAACACCGGGGAGCTGTTTTTT
clone size: NA
V gene: TRBV28
J gene: TRBJ2-2
D gene: NA

CDR3 protein: CASSFGTGNTEAFF
CDR3 DNA: TGCGCCAGCAGCTTCGGGACGGGGAACACTGAAGCTTTCTTT
clone size: NA
V gene: TRBV5-1
J gene: TRBJ1-1
D gene: NA

CDR3 protein: CASSRQFSYNEQFF
CDR3 DNA: TGTGCCAGCAGTCGACAGTTTTCCTACAATGAGCAGTTCTTC
clone size: few
V gene: TRBV6-5
J gene: TRBJ2-1
D gene: NA

CDR3 protein: CASTNGQGWGEQYF
CDR3 DNA: TGTGCCAGCACCAACGGACAGGGGTGGGGCGAGCAGTACTTC
clone size: NA
V gene: TRBV6-5
J gene: TRBJ2-7
D gene: TRBD1

CDR3 protein: CASSRMAGDTGELFF
CDR3 DNA: TGTGCCAGTAGTAGAATGGCAGGGGACACCGGGGAGCTGTTTTTT
clone size: NA
V gene: TRBV19
J gene: TRBJ2-2
D gene: NA

CDR3 protein: CAWSFRTGTNTGELFF
CDR3 DNA: TGTGCCTGGAGTTTCAGGACAGGGACGAACACCGGGGAGCTGTTTTTT
clone size: once
V gene: TRBV30
J gene: TRBJ2-2
D gene: TRBD1

CDR3 protein: CASSLELNEKLFF
CDR3 DNA: TGTGCCAGCAGCTTAGAACTCAATGAAAAACTGTTTTTT
clone size: NA
V gene: TRBV7-2
J gene: TRBJ1-4
D gene: NA